This T cell receptor (beta chain) was obtained from a study of cytomegalovirus exposure and HLA in healthy donors. V lost 7 bases to trimming and J lost 3 bases, with 22 bases between them. CDR1 and CDR2 from the germline V gene are LNHDA and SQIVND (reference sequence). CDR3 length equals 17 residues. PCR was performed using 60 Vbeta and 13 Jbeta primers. Using immunoSEQ multiplex PCR, the repertoire was profiled, and TCRdb retains in-frame clones only, with some absent. The profile shows 150,000 to 200,000 clones, 75% to 80% of them singletons. The study's findings and limits: Rarity marked most TCR sequences, yet some public TCRs occurred in many donors. Later analysis found that TCR beta chains associated with HLA were more clonally expanded than other, equally common chains. Earlier results showed most TCR beta V segments being productive about 87% or about 30% of the time.

A note on this clone: Its antigen remains unidentified.

The rearrangement uses TRBV19 and TRBJ1-3; no firm D call. The TCR comes from a woman in her 50s in good health and CMV-seropositive. The specimen was PBMCs. The DNA for the CDR3 is TGTGCCAGTAACAATGGAGACCGCGACCCGTTTGGAAACACCATATATTTT. Its protein is CASNNGDRDPFGNTIYF.